This T cell receptor beta chain was captured in a study of OX40 agonist ivuxolimab in advanced cancers. About the full investigation: Ivuxolimab was an agonistic, fully human IgG2 monoclonal antibody directed against OX40 (CD134), a costimulatory receptor. The dose-escalation cohort was about 86% male with a mean age of roughly 60 years, ranging from roughly 20 to 85. Peripheral TCRbeta sequencing aimed to test whether ivuxolimab altered TCR sequence diversity and caused clonal T-cell expansion. Prior anti-PD-1, anti-PD-L1 or anti-CTLA-4 therapy was permitted, and about two fifths of dose-escalation patients had received checkpoint inhibitors. Among the approximately 50 dose-escalation patients, some 19 had hepatocellular carcinoma, roughly 15 melanoma, 9 renal cell carcinoma and 9 head and neck cancer. Intravenous ivuxolimab was administered to patients every 2 weeks at six dose levels: 0.01, 0.1, 0.3, 1.5, 3 and 10 mg/kg. Partial responses were achieved by three dose-escalation patients, of whom one had hepatocellular carcinoma and two had cutaneous melanoma. The paper covers the monotherapy dose-escalation part of the phase I ivuxolimab trial, which included N ≈ 50 patients. Beyond this particular receptor, the publication reports: In the 0.1-3.0 mg/kg groups, partial responders were among the patients with the lowest normalized peripheral clonal expansion, particularly in CD8+ T cells. Low levels of normalized T-cell clonal expansion were also seen in some nonresponding patients. Which antigens the clonally expanded peripheral T cells were specific for was not determined. After ivuxolimab, expanded clones were on average more numerous among CD8+ T cells than among CD4+ T cells. At doses from 0.1 to 3.0 mg/kg, clonal expansion was seen in both CD4+ and CD8+ blood T cells between baseline and week 6.

Details on this clone: It lacks a known antigen. The junction does not match germline at one end; this may be a read error.

To sequence the TCRbeta CDR3 region, genomic DNA was isolated from the sorted cells. The immunoSEQ Assay was used for sequencing of TCRbeta CDR3 regions. TCRdb provides this immuneACCESS table in a form limited to in-frame rearrangements. Some clones are lacking; in checked studies, under half of them reflect an unresolved V gene, and why the rest are absent is not known. This sample gives tens of thousands of clones in total; 87% of them show up just once. The ten biggest clones cover around 0.37% of the sample. The trial excluded patients who had a history of autoimmune disease or were on systemic immunosuppression. Peripheral blood for TCR sequencing was drawn from every dose cohort at baseline, at cycle 4 day 1 and at cycle 7 day 1. The samples were drawn from a first-in-human, open-label, multicenter phase I dose-escalation trial of ivuxolimab. The trial enrolled adults with locally advanced or metastatic head and neck squamous cell, hepatocellular, melanoma or renal cell carcinoma. Before TCR sequencing, CD4+ T cells and CD8+ T cells were sorted from peripheral blood as separate populations.

Taken from cysteine to phenylalanine, the CDR3 has 13 residues. Only the CDR3 part of the read is kept: 39 bases, read in frame from the first base. CDR1 MGHDK and CDR2 SYGVNS are derived from the germline V gene. Sequences were derived from CD4+ or CD8+ T cells sorted from blood, sampled in a trial of the OX40 agonist ivuxolimab. The TCR sequence derives from an adult with an advanced solid tumor such as melanoma, head and neck, liver or kidney cancer. The chain links TRBV25-1 with TRBJ2-7, with TRBD2 perhaps the D gene, on 5 matching bases. In nucleotides, the sequence is TGTGCCAGCAGTGCCCCTTATGGAGGCGAGCAGTGCTTC. This is translated as CASSAPYGGEQCF.